This T cell receptor (beta chain) was identified during a study of identical twins. From the 5' RACE reads, TCRdb called clonotypes with MiXCR, one entry per CDR3 protein. The sample shows 450,000 to 500,000 distinct CDR3 sequences, 14% of them seen only once. The sample was also linked to a second study, of yellow fever vaccine responses in identical twins.

This clonotype was obtained from a woman under 30 in good health. The sample taken for sequencing was CD4+ T cells sorted from blood.

For the CDR3, the DNA is TGTGCCAGCAACGACAGGGACGAGCAGTACTTC. Its protein is CASNDRDEQYF. The chain joins TRBV6-2 or TRBV6-3 to TRBJ2-7, with TRBD1 matching 7 bases. V shed 7 bases, J shed 5 bases, and the junction held 2 bases outside the gene matches. Germline V gives CDR1 MNHEY, CDR2 SVGEGT. The CDR3 runs 11 residues.